This passage covers 9 T cell receptor beta chains from one sample sequenced in a study of cytomegalovirus exposure and HLA in healthy donors. Assay used: immunoSEQ multiplex PCR; TCRdb lists only in-frame clones, some missing. The table includes 190,000 or so clones, roughly four fifths detected once. The sequenced sample consisted of PBMCs. These receptors originate from a woman younger than 35 in good health and CMV-seropositive.

The rearrangement joins TRBV4-1 to TRBJ2-7, with D unclear. Germline lookup yields CDR1 MGHRA and CDR2 YSYEKL. This CDR3 has 15 residues. V dropped 0 bases and J dropped 4 bases, with 13 bases sitting between them. CDR3 nucleotide sequence: TGCGCCAGCAGCCAAGATGGAACAGAATTTTACGAGCAGTACTTC. Its translation is CASSQDGTEFYEQYF.

The J gene is TRBJ2-5, the V gene TRBV5-6; no clear D gene. The CDR3 runs 13 residues. The V gene's germline CDR1 is SGHDT and CDR2 YYEEEE. The V end was cut by 2 bases, the J end by 8 bases, with 13 bases between. The CDR3 DNA reads TGTGCCAGCAGCTTACTTCTTGCTCGAACCCAGTACTTC. This translates into CASSLLLARTQYF.

The chain's CDR3 is CASTEGQVTGELFF. In DNA form, the CDR3 reads TGTGCCAGCACCGAGGGACAGGTAACCGGGGAGCTGTTTTTT. V usage is TRBV6-5 and J usage is TRBJ2-2, with 8 bases matching TRBD1. The CDR3 length is 14 residues. The germline CDR1 and CDR2 sequences are MNHEY and SVGAGI. J lost 5 bases, V lost 7 bases, and 6 bases had no gene match.

The V gene is TRBV7-2, the J gene TRBJ2-2; maybe TRBD2 (6 bases). The CDR3 extends over 18 amino acids. The germline gives CDR1 SGHTA, CDR2 FQGNSA. Trimming pared 1 base from V and 4 bases from J, leaving 19 bases between. CDR3 in DNA: TGTGCCAGCAGCTTAGTTTATCCCCCGGGGGAAACCACCGGGGAGCTGTTTTTT. Translated: CASSLVYPPGETTGELFF.

This clone was detected a few times. V is TRBV6-6 and J is TRBJ2-4; tentative D call: TRBD1 (6 bases). Deletions cut 5 bases from V and 12 bases from J, with 23 bases between. This CDR3 comprises 15 residues. In germline, CDR1 is MNHNY, CDR2 SVGAGI (reference sequence). In DNA, the CDR3 is TGTGCCAGCAGTCCGAACCAGGGGAATCAGGTCAATCAGTACTTC. Its protein is CASSPNQGNQVNQYF.

The chain links TRBV4-3 to TRBJ1-2, with TRBD1 matching over 10 bases. CDR1 is LGHNA and CDR2 is YSLEER in the germline V gene. The CDR3 covers 15 residues. The trim removed 1 base at V and 3 bases at J, leaving 2 bases unmatched. CDR3 DNA: TGCGCCAGCAGCCAAGGGACAGGGGGGCACTATGGCTACACCTTC. Its protein product is CASSQGTGGHYGYTF.

In this sample, this clone turned up a few times. This chain joins TRBV4-2 and TRBJ1-1; a weak D match, TRBD1 (5 bases). V was shortened by 0 bases and J by 3 bases, with 11 bases between the two germline ends. CDR3 length equals 15 residues. From germline, CDR1 is LGHNA and CDR2 YNFKEQ. The CDR3 region is CASSQDGGGYTEAFF. As DNA, the CDR3 is TGTGCCAGCAGCCAAGATGGGGGGGGATACACTGAAGCTTTCTTT.

The chain joins TRBV6-5 to TRBJ1-1; D gene unclear. This CDR3 comprises 12 residues. Germline V lookup: CDR1 MNHEY, CDR2 SVGAGI. Trimming cost V 2 bases and J 10 bases, with 11 bases left between them. CDR3 sequence: CASSYGPSGAFF. The CDR3 DNA reads TGTGCCAGCAGTTACGGGCCAAGTGGAGCTTTCTTT.

The count of this clone is one. The J gene is TRBJ2-1, the V gene TRBV6-5, with 7 bases fitting TRBD2. Losses at the gene ends were 5 bases for V and 2 bases for J; bases not matched to a gene: 6. The germline gives CDR1 MNHEY, CDR2 SVGAGI. The CDR3 runs 15 residues. CDR3 amino acids: CASSPTAGAYNEQFF. CDR3 bases: TGTGCCAGCAGTCCCACCGCGGGGGCCTACAATGAGCAGTTCTTC.